This T cell receptor beta chain was retrieved from a study of blood T cells in healthy people across ages. The J segment lost 3 bases and the V segment lost 2 bases, leaving 8 bases of the junction unmatched. Germline CDR1 reads SQVTM; CDR2 reads ANQGSEA. The CDR3 has 16 residues. Then a second PCR, running roughly 7 to 11 cycles, was carried out with a sample-barcoded 5' primer and a J-beta primer mix. Researchers report that a template-switch adaptor with 12 random nucleotides tagged each cDNA molecule. Per sample, CDR3-containing paired-end reads numbered at least 2.5 million. MiXCR, run by TCRdb on the 5' RACE reads, gives a single entry per CDR3 protein. Among fewer than 2,000,000 distinct CDR3 sequences listed, about 31% were seen once. This clonotype showed up many times. The antigen is not known. Regarding the study as a whole: Long-lived and aged donors differed, with more naive CD4+ cells and higher diversity in the long-lived.

Sequencing used blood. The clonotype was recovered from a woman aged 25 to 39 in good health. The chain has TRBV29-1 and TRBJ2-1; TRBD2 agrees at 9 bases. The CDR3 region has the DNA TGCAGCGTTGAAAGGATGGTAGCGGGAGACTACAATGAGCAGTTCTTC. Amino acids: CSVERMVAGDYNEQFF.